This TCR beta chain comes out of a study of brain T cells in children with intractable seizures. Whole-study findings and limits: HCMV serostatus was not known, and viral specificity came from CDR3 similarity only. Absence of clones before surgery may stem from lower sequencing depth.

As to this clone: The antigen remains unidentified.

Libraries were prepared by immunoSEQ multiplex PCR; TCRdb keeps only in-frame clonotypes and omits some of them. The table includes 340,000 or so clones, roughly 92% detected once. Documented time point: blood from clinic visit 5 months post-surgery; TSC patient then seizure free. Sequencing was limited to surgery cases with top T cell transcript signatures in brain tissue. At least one anti-epileptic drug was given before surgery. Deletions cut 3 bases from V and 8 bases from J, with 14 bases between. In germline, CDR1 is LNHDA, CDR2 SQIVND (reference sequence). The CDR3 runs 14 residues. The chain has TRBV19 and TRBJ2-4; possible D gene TRBD1, 5 bases. This clonotype was obtained from a boy under two years old with tuberous sclerosis and intractable seizures. This material consisted of peripheral blood, taken about 5 months after surgery. The CDR3 spells CASSIYAGRHIQYF. For the CDR3, the DNA is TGTGCCAGTAGTATTTATGCAGGGCGGCACATTCAGTACTTC.